The 23 T cell receptor beta chains listed next were all sequenced from one sample in a study of T cell responses to AZD1222 COVID-19 vaccine. The repertoire was sequenced with immunoSEQ multiplex PCR; TCRdb's copy has only in-frame clones and lacks some. The table includes around 110,000 clones, about 93% detected once. Sequencing was performed on peripheral blood, taken on day 0 of AZD1222 vaccination. All receptors come from an adult in good health.

This rearrangement joins TRBV6-5 to TRBJ1-1; no clear D. Germline lookup yields CDR1 MNHEY and CDR2 SVGAGI. Trimming stripped 1 base from V and 4 bases from J, with 7 bases between. This CDR3 comprises 13 residues. This CDR3 is CASSYLGITEAFF. The CDR3, as DNA: TGTGCCAGCAGTTACTTGGGGATCACTGAAGCTTTCTTT.

The genes are TRBV19 and TRBJ1-1; no reliable D call. Trimming shortened V by 5 bases and J by 1 base, and 14 bases separated the two germline ends. Germline V gene data show CDR1 as LNHDA and CDR2 as SQIVND (reference sequence). The CDR3 extends over 15 amino acids. CDR3: CASSPPGRKNTEAFF. As DNA, the CDR3 is TGTGCCAGTAGTCCGCCGGGCCGGAAGAACACTGAAGCTTTCTTT.

The CDR3 sequence is CASSEGAPEIYEQYF. In DNA form, the CDR3 reads TGTGCCAGCAGTGAGGGTGCCCCTGAAATATACGAGCAGTACTTC. This chain joins TRBV6-1 and TRBJ2-7; D not certain. The V end was cut by 3 bases, the J end by 4 bases, with 16 bases between. The CDR3 has 15 amino acids. The V gene's germline CDR1 is MNHNS and CDR2 SASEGT.

The rearrangement uses TRBV4-3 and TRBJ1-4; unclear D gene. This CDR3 contains 16 residues. V lost 4 bases, J lost 8 bases, and 20 bases lay in between. Per the germline V gene, CDR1 is LGHNA and CDR2 is YSLEER. The CDR3 nucleotides are TGCGCCAGCAGCCTCCAACGGGAGACCAGAGGGGAAAAACTGTTTTTT. As protein: CASSLQRETRGEKLFF.

The V and J genes are TRBV5-1 and TRBJ2-7; possibly TRBD2 for D (6 bases). From germline, CDR1 is SGHRS and CDR2 YFSETQ. Trimming shortened V by 0 bases and J by 0 bases, and 13 bases separated the two germline ends. The CDR3 is made up of 16 amino acids. The CDR3: CASSLDPLASSYEQYF. The CDR3 nucleotides are TGCGCCAGCAGCTTGGATCCTCTAGCGAGCTCCTACGAGCAGTACTTC.

The rearrangement uses TRBV5-1 and TRBJ1-3; D unresolved. There are 14 residues in the CDR3. The V end was cut by 0 bases, the J end by 3 bases, with 7 bases between. Germline CDR1 SGHRS, CDR2 YFSETQ. CDR3 residues: CASSLAPSGNTIYF. The CDR3, as DNA: TGCGCCAGCAGCTTGGCCCCGAGTGGAAACACCATATATTTT.

The J gene is TRBJ2-2, the V gene TRBV27; perhaps TRBD2 as D (7 bases). Trimming took 6 bases from V and 4 from J, leaving 12 bases between them. The germline gives CDR1 MNHEY, CDR2 SMNVEV (reference sequence). CDR3 length: 14 residues. The chain's CDR3 is CASSRGASTGELFF. The CDR3, as DNA: TGTGCCAGCAGCCGGGGGGCGAGCACCGGGGAGCTGTTTTTT.

V is TRBV4-3 and J is TRBJ1-4; TRBD1 agrees at 10 bases. Germline-derived CDR1 and CDR2 are LGHNA and YSLEER. V dropped 3 bases and J dropped 8; count of bases not matched to a gene: 9. CDR3 length: 16 amino acids. CDR3 region: CASSQQWDRGEEKLFF. CDR3 in DNA: TGCGCCAGCAGCCAGCAATGGGACAGGGGAGAGGAAAAACTGTTTTTT.

The gene calls are TRBV5-6 and TRBJ1-6, with a tentative D call TRBD1 (5 bases). The CDR3 consists of 15 residues. The germline V and J ends were trimmed by 0 bases and 9 bases, with 13 bases remaining between them. From germline, CDR1 is SGHDT and CDR2 YYEEEE. In nucleotides, the CDR3 is TGTGCCAGCAGCTTGGACCTCATCCAGGGTTCACCCCTCCACTTT. As protein: CASSLDLIQGSPLHF.

This chain connects TRBV5-6 to TRBJ1-5; no clear D gene. V gave up 4 bases and J gave up 6 bases, with 11 bases separating them. The CDR3 consists of 13 residues. The V gene's germline CDR1 is SGHDT and CDR2 YYEEEE. This chain's CDR3 is CASSPDQSQPQHF. The CDR3 DNA sequence: TGTGCCAGCAGCCCGGACCAAAGTCAGCCCCAGCATTTT.

The chain employs TRBV3-1 (or the pseudogene TRBV3-2) and TRBJ2-1; TRBD2 aligns across 11 bases. V lost 1 base to trimming and J lost 12 bases; unmatched junction nucleotides: 5. This CDR3 has 14 residues. Germline-derived CDR1 and CDR2 are LGHDT and YNNKEL (reference sequence). This CDR3 is CASSQVSGTSGQFF. The CDR3, as DNA: TGTGCCAGCAGCCAAGTCTCCGGGACTAGCGGGCAGTTCTTC.

The chain combines TRBV7-3 with TRBJ2-1, with a tentative D call TRBD1 (6 bases). The germline V gene has CDR1 SGHTA and CDR2 FQGTGA. The CDR3 contains 14 residues. Between the trimmed V and J ends, which lost 3 bases and 6 bases, there was a span of 12 bases. CDR3 nucleotide sequence: TGTGCCAGCAGCTTCGGACAGTCTCCCAATGAGCAGTTCTTC. It yields the protein CASSFGQSPNEQFF. The full variable domain, its missing parts supplied by reference TRBV7-3 and TRBJ2-1, is GAGVSQTPSNKVTEKGKYVELRCDPISGHTALYWYRQSLGQGPEFLIYFQGTGAADDSGLPNDRFFAVRPEGSVSTLKIQRTERGDSAVYLCASSFGQSPNEQFFGPGTRLTVL.

The chain has TRBV14 and TRBJ2-3, with TRBD1 matching over 9 bases. Germline V gene sequence: CDR1 SGHDN, CDR2 FVKESK. The CDR3 sequence is 15 residues long. After removal of 1 base from V and 1 base from J, the junction contained 0 bases not matched to a gene. The CDR3 sequence: CASSQGTGGTDTQYF. The CDR3 nucleotides are TGTGCCAGCAGCCAAGGGACAGGGGGCACAGATACGCAGTATTTT.

The rearrangement uses TRBV9 and TRBJ2-3; 10 nucleotides align to TRBD2. V lost 3 bases to trimming and J lost 3 bases; unmatched junction nucleotides: 7. Germline CDR1 reads SGDLS; CDR2 reads YYNGEE. The CDR3 totals 16 residues. The DNA for the CDR3 is TGTGCCAGCAGCGGAGGTAGCGGGGGGTATACAGATACGCAGTATTTT. Amino acid sequence: CASSGGSGGYTDTQYF.

This chain links TRBV5-4 with TRBJ1-4, with no clear D. The CDR3 extends over 16 amino acids. The germline V gene encodes CDR1 SGHNT and CDR2 YYREEE (reference sequence). Trimming shortened V by 0 bases and J by 0 bases, and 9 bases separated the two germline ends. Here the CDR3 DNA reads TGTGCCAGCAGCTTGGACACCTCAACAACTAATGAAAAACTGTTTTTT. Its protein product is CASSLDTSTTNEKLFF.

The chain combines TRBV7-3 with TRBJ2-1; 11 bases match TRBD2. The germline V gene encodes CDR1 SGHTA and CDR2 FQGTGA. Trimming removed 4 bases from V and 6 bases from J; junction bases left unmatched: 5. This CDR3 region has 15 residues. The CDR3 nucleotides are TGTGCCAGCAGCTCCAGACTAGCGGGGACCAATGAGCAGTTCTTC. Protein sequence: CASSSRLAGTNEQFF.

V gene TRBV7-2 combines with J gene TRBJ2-4, with TRBD2 identical over 14 bases. J lost 9 bases, V lost 5 bases, and 3 bases had no gene match. The CDR3 is 14 residues long. Germline lookup yields CDR1 SGHTA and CDR2 FQGNSA. As DNA, the CDR3 is TGTGCCAGCAGCCTGACTAGCGGGGGGGGCATTCAGTACTTC. This sequence encodes CASSLTSGGGIQYF.

V is TRBV7-2 and J is TRBJ1-1; 9 bases are shared with TRBD1. There are 19 residues in the CDR3. V gave up 0 bases and J gave up 1 base; unmatched junction bases: 12. Germline CDR1 SGHTA, CDR2 FQGNSA. In DNA, the CDR3 is TGTGCCAGCAGCTTAGCAGGAGGGACAGGGATAATAAAGAACACTGAAGCTTTCTTT. Amino acid sequence: CASSLAGGTGIIKNTEAFF.

This clone was seen only a few times. The V and J genes are TRBV5-1 and TRBJ1-1; D not resolved. The germline gives CDR1 SGHRS, CDR2 YFSETQ. V lost 0 bases, J lost 3 bases, and 15 bases lay in between. The CDR3 consists of 16 residues. CDR3 amino acids: CASSLEAARRDTEAFF. CDR3 nucleotides: TGCGCCAGCAGCTTGGAGGCGGCTCGGAGAGACACTGAAGCTTTCTTT.

This chain connects TRBV7-2 to TRBJ1-4; no clear D. CDR3 length equals 14 residues. Germline loops: CDR1 SGHTA, CDR2 FQGNSA. Trimming shortened V by 5 bases and J by 0 bases, and 7 bases separated the two germline ends. For the CDR3, the DNA is TGTGCCAGCAGCCCAGTTGCAACTAATGAAAAACTGTTTTTT. Its translation: CASSPVATNEKLFF.

The chain uses TRBV6-5 and TRBJ2-7; D remains ambiguous. Trimming pared 6 bases from V and 4 bases from J, leaving 10 bases between. This CDR3 region has 12 residues. Germline V gene sequence: CDR1 MNHEY, CDR2 SVGAGI. CDR3 in amino acids: CASSVNGYEQYF. The CDR3 coding sequence is TGTGCCAGCAGCGTAAATGGTTACGAGCAGTACTTC.

The chain combines TRBV7-9 with TRBJ1-6; D is uncertain. This CDR3 region has 14 residues. Germline V gene data show CDR1 as SEHNR and CDR2 as FQNEAQ (reference sequence). V was trimmed by 2 bases and J by 8 bases, leaving 10 bases between them. CDR3 sequence reads: CASSLSRGDSPLHF. The CDR3 DNA reads as TGTGCCAGCAGCTTATCCCGCGGGGATTCACCCCTCCACTTT.

The chain is built from TRBV29-1 and TRBJ1-1; tentatively, D is TRBD1 (5 bases). V lost 4 bases to trimming and J lost 1 base, with 7 bases between them. Germline lookup yields CDR1 SQVTM and CDR2 ANQGSEA. This CDR3 has 12 amino acids. CDR3 region: CSVGGQNTEAFF. The CDR3 DNA sequence: TGCAGCGTTGGGGGCCAGAACACTGAAGCTTTCTTT.